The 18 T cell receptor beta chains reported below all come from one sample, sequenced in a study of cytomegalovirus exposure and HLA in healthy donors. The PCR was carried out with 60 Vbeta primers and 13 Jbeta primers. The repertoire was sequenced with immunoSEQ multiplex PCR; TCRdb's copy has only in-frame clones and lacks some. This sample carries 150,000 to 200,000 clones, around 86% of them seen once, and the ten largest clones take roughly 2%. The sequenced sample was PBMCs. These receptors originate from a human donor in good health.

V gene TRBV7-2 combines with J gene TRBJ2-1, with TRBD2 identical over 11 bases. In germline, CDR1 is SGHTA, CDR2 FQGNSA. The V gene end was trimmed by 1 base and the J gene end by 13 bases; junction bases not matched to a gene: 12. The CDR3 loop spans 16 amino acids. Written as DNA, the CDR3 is TGTGCCAGCAGCTTAGTAGGGCTAGCGGGGGGCCAGGGACAGTTCTTC. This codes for CASSLVGLAGGQGQFF.

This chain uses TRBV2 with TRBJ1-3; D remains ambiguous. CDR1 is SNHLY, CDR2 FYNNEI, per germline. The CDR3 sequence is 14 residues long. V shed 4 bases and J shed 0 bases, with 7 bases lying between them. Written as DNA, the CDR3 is TGTGCCAGCAGTGTTACACGCTCTGGAAACACCATATATTTT. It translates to CASSVTRSGNTIYF.

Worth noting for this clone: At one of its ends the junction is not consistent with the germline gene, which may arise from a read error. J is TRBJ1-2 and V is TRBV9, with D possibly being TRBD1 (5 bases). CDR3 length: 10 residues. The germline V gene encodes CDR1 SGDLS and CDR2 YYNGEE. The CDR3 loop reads CASSGGDFSF. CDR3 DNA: TGTGCCAGCAGCGGGGGGGACTTTTCCTTC.

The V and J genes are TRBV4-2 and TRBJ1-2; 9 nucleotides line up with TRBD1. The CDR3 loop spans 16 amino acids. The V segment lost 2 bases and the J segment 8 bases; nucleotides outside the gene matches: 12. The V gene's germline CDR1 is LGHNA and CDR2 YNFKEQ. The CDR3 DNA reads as TGTGCCAGCAGCCAACCCTTGACAGGGGGTCTGGGGGGCTACACCTTC. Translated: CASSQPLTGGLGGYTF.

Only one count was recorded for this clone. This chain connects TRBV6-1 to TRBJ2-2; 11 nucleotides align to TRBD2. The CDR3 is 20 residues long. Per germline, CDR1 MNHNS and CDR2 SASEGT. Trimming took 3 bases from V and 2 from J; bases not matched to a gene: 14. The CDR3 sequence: CASSERLIAGGIINTGELFF. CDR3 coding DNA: TGTGCCAGCAGTGAGCGATTAATAGCGGGGGGGATAATTAACACCGGGGAGCTGTTTTTT.

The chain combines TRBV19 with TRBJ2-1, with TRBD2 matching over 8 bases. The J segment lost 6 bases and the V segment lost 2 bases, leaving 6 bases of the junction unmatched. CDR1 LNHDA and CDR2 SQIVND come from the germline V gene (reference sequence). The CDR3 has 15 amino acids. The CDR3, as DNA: TGTGCCAGTAGTATACGGGGGGGCAGCGGCAATGAGCAGTTCTTC. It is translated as CASSIRGGSGNEQFF.

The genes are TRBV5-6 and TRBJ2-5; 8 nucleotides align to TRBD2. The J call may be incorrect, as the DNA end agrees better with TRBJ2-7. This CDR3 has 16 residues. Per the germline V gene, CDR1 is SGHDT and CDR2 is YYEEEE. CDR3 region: CASSLFPGGDTYEQYF. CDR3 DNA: TGTGCCAGCAGCTTGTTCCCGGGGGGGGACACTTACGAGCAGTACTTC.

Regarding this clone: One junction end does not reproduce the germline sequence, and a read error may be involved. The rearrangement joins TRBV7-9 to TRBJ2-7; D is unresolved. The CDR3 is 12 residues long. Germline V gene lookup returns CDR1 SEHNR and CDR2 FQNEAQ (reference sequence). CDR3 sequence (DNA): TGTTCCAGCAGCTTAGGCGACTACGAGCAGTACTTC. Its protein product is CSSSLGDYEQYF. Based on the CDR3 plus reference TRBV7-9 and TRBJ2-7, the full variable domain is DTGVSQNPRHKITKRGQNVTFRCDPISEHNRLYWYRQTLGQGPEFLTYFQNEAQLEKSRLLSDRFSAERPKGSFSTLEIQRTEQGDSAMYLCSSSLGDYEQYFGPGTRLTVT.

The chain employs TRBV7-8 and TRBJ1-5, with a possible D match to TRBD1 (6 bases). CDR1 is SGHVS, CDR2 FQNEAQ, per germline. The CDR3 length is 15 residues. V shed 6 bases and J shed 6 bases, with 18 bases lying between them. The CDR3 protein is CASSRGGTAAQPQHF. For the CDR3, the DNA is TGTGCCAGCAGTAGAGGGGGAACGGCGGCTCAGCCCCAGCATTTT.

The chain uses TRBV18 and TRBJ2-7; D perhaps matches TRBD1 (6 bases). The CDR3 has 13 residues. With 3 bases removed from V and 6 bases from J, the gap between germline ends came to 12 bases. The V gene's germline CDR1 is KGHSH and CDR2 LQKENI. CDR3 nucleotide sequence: TGTGCCAGCTCACCCGCGACAGGCGGCGAGCAGTACTTC. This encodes CASSPATGGEQYF.

CDR3 in DNA: TGTGCCAGTACCGATCCAGGGGACAATCAGCCCCAGCATTTT. This sequence encodes CASTDPGDNQPQHF. The rearrangement uses TRBV19 and TRBJ1-5, with D maybe TRBD1 (6 bases). CDR1 is LNHDA and CDR2 is SQIVND in the germline V gene (reference sequence). V lost 7 bases to trimming and J lost 3 bases, with 13 bases between them. The length of the CDR3 is 14 residues.

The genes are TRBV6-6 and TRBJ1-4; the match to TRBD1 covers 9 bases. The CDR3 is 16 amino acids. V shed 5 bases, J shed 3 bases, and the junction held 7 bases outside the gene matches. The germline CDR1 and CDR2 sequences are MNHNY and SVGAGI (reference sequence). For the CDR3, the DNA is TGTGCCAGCAGTCTCATACAGGGGGCGCCTAATGAAAAACTGTTTTTT. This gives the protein CASSLIQGAPNEKLFF.

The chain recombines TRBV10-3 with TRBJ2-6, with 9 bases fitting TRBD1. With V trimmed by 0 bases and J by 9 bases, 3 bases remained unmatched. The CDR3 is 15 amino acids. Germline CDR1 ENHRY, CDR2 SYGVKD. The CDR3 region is CAISESDRGDNVLTF. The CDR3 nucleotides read TGTGCCATCAGTGAGTCGGACAGGGGAGACAACGTCCTGACTTTC.

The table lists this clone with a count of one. The CDR3 bases are TGTGCCGGGGAGGGATGGCAGCCCCAGCATTTT. Protein: CAGEGWQPQHF. The chain has TRBV2 and TRBJ1-5, with D unresolved. CDR1 is SNHLY, CDR2 FYNNEI, per germline. The CDR3 extends over 11 amino acids. Trimming pared 11 bases from V and 7 bases from J, leaving 12 bases between.

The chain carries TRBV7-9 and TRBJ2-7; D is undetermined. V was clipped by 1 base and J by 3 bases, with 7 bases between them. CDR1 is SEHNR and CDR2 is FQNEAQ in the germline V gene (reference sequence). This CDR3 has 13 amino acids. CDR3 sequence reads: CASSLGSVYEQYF. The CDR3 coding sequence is TGTGCCAGCAGCTTAGGTAGTGTCTACGAGCAGTACTTC.

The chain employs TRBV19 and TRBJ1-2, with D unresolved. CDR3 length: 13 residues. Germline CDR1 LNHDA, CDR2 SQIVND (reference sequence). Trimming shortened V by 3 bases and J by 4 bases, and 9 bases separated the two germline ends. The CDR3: CASSMRQFYGYTF. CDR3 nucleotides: TGTGCCAGTAGTATGAGGCAGTTCTATGGCTACACCTTC. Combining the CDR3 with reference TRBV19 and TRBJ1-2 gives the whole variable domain DGGITQSPKYLFRKEGQNVTLSCEQNLNHDAMYWYRQDPGQGLRLIYYSQIVNDFQKGDIAEGYSVSREKKESFPLTVTSAQKNPTAFYLCASSMRQFYGYTFGSGTRLTVV.

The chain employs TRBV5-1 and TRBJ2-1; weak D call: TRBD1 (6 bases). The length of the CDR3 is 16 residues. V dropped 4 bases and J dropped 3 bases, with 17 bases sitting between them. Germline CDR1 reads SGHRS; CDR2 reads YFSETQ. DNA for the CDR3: TGCGCCAGCAGCCTCGGCGCGGACAGCTACTACAATGAGCAGTTCTTC. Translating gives CASSLGADSYYNEQFF.

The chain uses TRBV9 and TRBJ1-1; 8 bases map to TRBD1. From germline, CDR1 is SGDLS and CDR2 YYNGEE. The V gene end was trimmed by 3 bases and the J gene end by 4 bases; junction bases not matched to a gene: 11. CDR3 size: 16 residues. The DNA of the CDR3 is TGTGCCAGCAGCGCAGTGACAGGGGATAAGGGCACTGAAGCTTTCTTT. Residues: CASSAVTGDKGTEAFF.